This TCR beta chain was recovered during a study of CXCR3-negative and CXCR3-positive naive CD8 T cells. This CDR3 spans 13 amino acids. Germline assignment: CDR1 MNHEY and CDR2 SVGEGT. As concerns this clonotype: Its antigen is not identified.

Study-wide results and limits: Higher TRB CDR3 hydrophobicity marked CXCR3-positive naive cells relative to CXCR3-negative naive cells. Memory, not naive, CXCR3-negative and CXCR3-positive cells differed in TRBV-TRBJ usage.

The libraries of TRB cDNA were constructed through 5' RACE using UMI labels. Following a re-call of the 5' RACE reads, TCRdb has one entry per CDR3 protein and lacks DNA. The sample features around 60,000 distinct CDR3 sequences, with less than 0.65% in its top ten. Sequences were obtained from naive CXCR3+ CD8+ T cells from blood. Subset noted: CD45RO-CCR7+CD27+CD95- naive CD8+ T cells expressing CXCR3 (TNR3+). This TCR was sampled from a human donor in good health. Some clones in this sample may be carry-over from other donors' samples. V gene TRBV6-2 or TRBV6-3 combines with J gene TRBJ1-2; the TRBD1 assignment by TCRdb is unverifiable without DNA. The CDR3 sequence: CASSYGRGHGYNF.